This T cell receptor beta chain was obtained from a study of cytomegalovirus exposure and HLA in healthy donors (dated by TCRdb to 2015 to 2018). A note on the overall study: An earlier analysis of approximately 640 of the donors reported 276 Gb of sequence data and 100 million to 130 million unique TCR beta sequences from 150 million to 200 million T cells. An early release covering roughly 640 HLA-typed donors comprised about 310 gigabases of sequencing data and around 86 million unique TCR sequences. Among the approximately 430 genotyped donors, around 81% belonged to the genetic ancestry cluster associated with self-reported Caucasian donors. The aim of the study was to test whether cataloging public T cell receptors could identify signatures of past pathogen exposure. The study used immunosequencing to profile the T cell repertoires of approximately 630 subjects and linked those repertoires to cytomegalovirus serostatus. Besides the first cohort of 666 subjects, a separate validation cohort made up of 95 to 150 different subjects was used. To predict cytomegalovirus infection status, the study combined high-throughput TCR immunosequencing, statistical association of individual TCRs with disease status, and machine learning. To study patterns of TCR occurrence, a later analysis re-analyzed previously published TCR beta repertoires from several hundred donors and added high-resolution HLA genotyping. The later analysis used no new phenotypic data to find candidate immune exposures, relying instead on TCR beta sequences and their occurrence across donors. An earlier analysis of around 580 of the donors used high-throughput TCR beta sequencing to judge whether each TCR beta V gene segment behaved as functional or pseudogenic. Donor age, sex, ethnicity and CMV serostatus were compiled alongside the repertoire data. In a later genetic analysis, genome-wide SNP genotypes for about three fifths of the roughly 670 donors were used, and that subset was treated as a discovery cohort. All discovery cohort repertoires had been generated using a single sequencing platform. Class I and class II HLA loci were covered by the typing at four-digit resolution. Typing coverage differed by locus: A, B, C, DRB1 and DQB1 were typed in about 620-630 donors, DQA1 in 500 to 550, DPA1 in 606, and DPB1 in roughly 450. Roughly 5 DR-DQ haplotypes were treated as single units for association and clustering because of strong linkage in the cohort. Among 398 genotyped donors of the cohort, an average of roughly 240,000 unique TCR beta nucleotide sequences were sequenced per donor, roughly 18% of them non-productive.

The CDR3 contains 15 residues, cysteine and phenylalanine counted. The retained sequence is limited to the CDR3, 45 bases, with the frame set at the first base. Here V drops 4 bases and J drops 8 bases, and the junction holds 11 bases not matched to any gene. In the germline V gene, CDR1 corresponds to LGHNA and CDR2 to YSLEER. Comments on this clone: Its antigen is still unknown. Within one base of it there is no much larger clone, and no base qualities were kept.

The cohort was made up of under 800 healthy bone marrow donors. At the time of sampling, every cohort member was nominally healthy, though immune exposures that went unrecorded were likely present. The donor tested CMV seronegative and was one of the 352 seronegative cohort members. Every donor gave a peripheral blood sample, and the peripheral blood mononuclear cells from that sample were used for TCR beta sequencing. The Qiagen DNeasy Blood Extraction Kit was used to extract genomic DNA from the blood cell samples. Here is what the overall study found, with its caveats: The study listed 164 TCR beta chains as associated with cytomegalovirus. In a later analysis, HLA-associated TCR beta chains were found to be more clonally expanded and to have lower generation probabilities than equally common non-associated chains. According to a later analysis, TCR association rates differed among HLA loci, with DRB1 alleles showing the most associated TCRs and HLA-C alleles showing the fewest. A later analysis found that most CMV-associated TCR beta chains appeared HLA-restricted, with HLA associations seemingly driven largely by CMV exposure. Roughly uniform sequencing depth across donors was assumed in presence/absence analyses, although this assumption may not hold. Because HLA typing was missing for some donors at each locus, association tests included only the typed subset. Across donors, most TCR sequences were observed very rarely, whereas some public TCRs were present in many individuals. The 87-base-pair reads could not distinguish some IMGT-functional V segments, including TRBV6-2 and TRBV6-3, so those segments were excluded. At a false discovery rate of 0.05, a later analysis linked some 17,000 TCR beta sequences to specific HLA alleles. According to a later analysis, parvovirus B19, influenza, CMV and Epstein-Barr virus appeared linked to several top co-occurrence clusters. Approximately 18 rarely observed V segments, including chromosome 9 orphons, were excluded from the earlier analysis of about 600 of the donors because counts were too low. A cluster of highly shared sequence variants was judged likely to be a technical artifact of the sequencing pipeline. Strong co-occurrence of HLA alleles, especially DR and DQ, made assigning TCR associations to individual alleles difficult. An association between a missense DCLRE1C variant and V-gene and J-gene trimming of TCR beta chains was found in a later genetic analysis and replicated in an independent cohort. The classifier was reported to diagnose cytomegalovirus status with high specificity and sensitivity in both the original and validation cohorts. For the cohort, immune exposure information was limited to CMV serostatus. A few of the identified cytomegalovirus-associated TCR beta chains were confirmed in vitro to be specific for cytomegalovirus antigens. Linkage disequilibrium might explain the correlated functional status among segregating V segments, but an unknown experimental factor could not be excluded. In a later genetic analysis, fewer N-insertions in productive TCRs were reported among donors in an Asian-associated ancestry cluster than the roughly 700-donor mean. This cohort had only TCR beta chains sequenced, and the lack of alpha or paired-chain data limited which features could be detected. A further reported finding was that TCR beta sequences accurately predicted the HLA-A and HLA-B alleles for most subjects in the first cohort. In an earlier analysis of under 600 of the donors, most TCR beta V segments were observed in productive rearrangements about 87% or about 30% of the time, broadly matching IMGT annotations. The authors suggested that the approach could potentially be generalized to other disease states and immunological phenotypes.

The library was generated by the immunoSEQ multiplex PCR assay. A mixture of 60 forward primers for TCR Vbeta segments and 13 reverse primers for TCR Jbeta segments was used in the multiplex PCR. Amplification of the CDR3 region of rearranged TCR beta genes was performed with a multiplex PCR assay on genomic DNA. The Illumina HiSeq System was used to sequence the amplified TCR beta libraries as 87-base-pair reads. On the study's bioinformatics: Across the 670 or so repertoires, a later analysis counted approximately 83 million unique TCR beta chains, some 11 million of which were shared by at least two donors. Raw reads were error-corrected and collapsed into unique sequences with a nearest-neighbor algorithm that merged closely related sequences to remove PCR and sequencing errors. CDR3 sequences were aligned to IMGT reference sequences to assign V, D and J gene segments. Each retained sequence needed at least a six-nucleotide match to both a V gene segment and a J gene segment. Rearrangements were classified as productive when the CDR3 lacked stop codons and remained in frame with V and J, and all other rearrangements were classified as non-productive. Following IMGT convention, CDR3 was defined as the stretch from the second conserved V-encoded cysteine up to the conserved J-encoded phenylalanine. The earlier analysis of about 570 of the donors excluded any sequence lacking an unambiguous match to a single V gene segment. An earlier analysis of 587 of the donors called V segments functional above 56.7% productive rearrangements and segregating when the between-donor standard deviation exceeded 5%. A statistical classification framework was built for diagnosing cytomegalovirus status from the catalog of TCR beta chain sequences. A later analysis assigned V and J genes by comparing TCR nucleotide sequences with IMGT/GENE-DB human TR gene sequences. Using the TCRdist pipeline, a later analysis assigned CDR3 sequences along with most-parsimonious VDJ recombination scenarios. In a later analysis, each TCR beta chain was defined by its CDR3 amino acid sequence together with its V-gene family, and reads lacking a unique V-gene family were excluded. As a way to deal with suspected cross-contamination and a sequencing artifact, a later analysis dropped hundreds of nucleotide sequences that were highly shared and had low generation probability. For each public chain, a later analysis derived a clonal expansion index from normalized ranks of inferred template counts within each repertoire. In a later analysis, generation probabilities were computed with a VDJ recombination model fitted to out-of-frame rearrangements, and the resulting probabilities were checked against IGoR. In a later analysis, TCR-TCR, TCR-HLA and TCR-CMV co-occurrence was scored with hypergeometric tests, and a repertoire-size bias correction was applied to TCR pairs. A later analysis estimated false discovery rates by permuting HLA or CMV assignments 20 times. In a later analysis, co-occurring TCRs were grouped with DBSCAN, and TCRdist sequence similarity was added when clustering was performed within HLA-allele-positive subsets. Repertoires with fewer than 30,000 or more than 120,000 public chains were left out of co-occurrence clustering, as were roughly five repertoires with anomalous nucleotide sharing. In its TCRdb copy, this immuneACCESS table keeps in-frame sequences only and misses some clones. Where compared with another copy, unresolved V genes explain less than half of these, and the others have no known cause. V, J and clone size are those of that table, while D and trimming were read from the DNA. Across this sample there are 55,000 to 70,000 clones, with roughly two thirds seen only once. The ten largest clones take up over 2.5% of the sample.

The sample was PBMCs. The TCR originated in a woman aged 45-60 years in good health and CMV-seronegative. Here the chain combines TRBV4-3 and TRBJ1-3, with 7 central nucleotides matching TRBD1. The CDR3 sequence is CASSRGQDLMDTIYF. The base sequence is TGCGCCAGCAGCCGCGGACAGGACCTGATGGACACCATATATTTT.